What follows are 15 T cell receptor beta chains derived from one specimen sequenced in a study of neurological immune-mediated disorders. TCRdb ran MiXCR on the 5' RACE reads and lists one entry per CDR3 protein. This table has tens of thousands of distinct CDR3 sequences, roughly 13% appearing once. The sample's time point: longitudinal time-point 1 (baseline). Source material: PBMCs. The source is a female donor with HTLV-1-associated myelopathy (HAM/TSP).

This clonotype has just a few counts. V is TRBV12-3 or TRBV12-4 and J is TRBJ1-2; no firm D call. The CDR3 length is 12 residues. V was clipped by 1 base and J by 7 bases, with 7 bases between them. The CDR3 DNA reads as TGTGCCAGCAGTTTAGTCGGGGTTGGCTACACCTTC. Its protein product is CASSLVGVGYTF.

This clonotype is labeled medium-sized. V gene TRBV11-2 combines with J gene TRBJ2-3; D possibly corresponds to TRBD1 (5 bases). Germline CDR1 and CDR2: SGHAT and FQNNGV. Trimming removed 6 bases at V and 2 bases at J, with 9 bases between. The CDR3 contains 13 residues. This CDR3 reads CASRDGHTDTQYF. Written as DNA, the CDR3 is TGTGCCAGCAGGGACGGACACACAGATACGCAGTATTTT.

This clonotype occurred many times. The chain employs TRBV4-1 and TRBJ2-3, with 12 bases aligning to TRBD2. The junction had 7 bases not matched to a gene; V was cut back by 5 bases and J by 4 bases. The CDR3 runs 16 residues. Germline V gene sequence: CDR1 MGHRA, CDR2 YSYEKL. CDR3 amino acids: CASSYGLAGRADTQYF. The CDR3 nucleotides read TGCGCCAGCAGCTACGGACTAGCGGGGAGGGCAGATACGCAGTATTTT.

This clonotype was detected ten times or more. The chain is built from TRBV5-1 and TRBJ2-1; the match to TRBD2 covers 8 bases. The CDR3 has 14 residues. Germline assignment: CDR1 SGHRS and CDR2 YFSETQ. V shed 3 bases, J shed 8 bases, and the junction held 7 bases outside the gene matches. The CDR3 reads CASSSGTSVDEQFF. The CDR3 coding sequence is TGCGCCAGCAGCTCCGGGACTAGTGTCGATGAGCAGTTCTTC.

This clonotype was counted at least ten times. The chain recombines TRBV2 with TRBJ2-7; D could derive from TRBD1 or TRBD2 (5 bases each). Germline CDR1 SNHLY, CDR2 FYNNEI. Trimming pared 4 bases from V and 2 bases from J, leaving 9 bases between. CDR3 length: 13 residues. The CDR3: CASSGQGAYEQYF. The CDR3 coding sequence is TGTGCCAGCAGTGGCCAGGGAGCCTACGAGCAGTACTTC.

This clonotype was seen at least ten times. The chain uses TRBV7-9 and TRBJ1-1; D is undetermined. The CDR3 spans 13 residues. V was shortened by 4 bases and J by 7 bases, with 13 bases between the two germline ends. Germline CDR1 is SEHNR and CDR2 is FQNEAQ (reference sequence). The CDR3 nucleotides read TGTGCCAGCAGCTCCCGACCTATCGATGAAGCTTTCTTT. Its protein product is CASSSRPIDEAFF.

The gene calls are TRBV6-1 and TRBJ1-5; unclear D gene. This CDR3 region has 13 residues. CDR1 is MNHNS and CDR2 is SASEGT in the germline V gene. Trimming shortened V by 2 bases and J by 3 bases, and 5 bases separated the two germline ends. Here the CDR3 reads CASSERINQPQHF. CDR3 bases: TGTGCCAGCAGTGAAAGGATCAATCAGCCCCAGCATTTT.

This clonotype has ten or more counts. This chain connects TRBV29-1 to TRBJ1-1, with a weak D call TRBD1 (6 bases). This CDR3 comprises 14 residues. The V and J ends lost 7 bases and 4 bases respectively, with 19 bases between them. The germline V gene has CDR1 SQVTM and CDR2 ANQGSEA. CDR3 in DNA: TGCAGCGCCCCCGGCGGGGGGCCCAGCACTGAAGCTTTCTTT. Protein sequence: CSAPGGGPSTEAFF.

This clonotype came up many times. Here the CDR3 reads CASSLVQPHDTQYF. As DNA, the CDR3 is TGTGCCAGCAGCTTAGTACAGCCCCACGATACGCAGTATTTT. The rearrangement links TRBV7-8 to TRBJ2-3; no reliable D call. V was trimmed by 1 base and J by 6 bases, leaving 11 bases between them. The CDR3 extends over 14 amino acids. The germline gives CDR1 SGHVS, CDR2 FQNEAQ.

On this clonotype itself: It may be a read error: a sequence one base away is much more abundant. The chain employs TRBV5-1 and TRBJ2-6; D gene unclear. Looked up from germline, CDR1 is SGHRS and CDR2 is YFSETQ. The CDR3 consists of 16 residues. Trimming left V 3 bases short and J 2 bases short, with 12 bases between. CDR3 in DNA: TGCGCCAGCAGCTGGCAGGCGGCAGCTGGGGCCAACGTCCTGACTTTC. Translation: CASSWQAAAGANVLTF.

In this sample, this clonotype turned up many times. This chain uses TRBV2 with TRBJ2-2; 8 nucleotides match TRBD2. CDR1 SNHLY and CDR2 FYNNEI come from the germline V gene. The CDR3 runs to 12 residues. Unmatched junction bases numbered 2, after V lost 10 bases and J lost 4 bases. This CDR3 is CATGGGTGELFF. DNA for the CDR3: TGTGCCACGGGGGGGGGCACCGGGGAGCTGTTTTTT. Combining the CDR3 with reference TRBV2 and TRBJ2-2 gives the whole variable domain EPEVTQTPSHQVTQMGQEVILRCVPISNHLYFYWYRQILGQKVEFLVSFYNNEISEKSEIFDDQFSVERPDGSNFTLKIRSTKLEDSAMYFCATGGGTGELFFGEGSRLTVL.

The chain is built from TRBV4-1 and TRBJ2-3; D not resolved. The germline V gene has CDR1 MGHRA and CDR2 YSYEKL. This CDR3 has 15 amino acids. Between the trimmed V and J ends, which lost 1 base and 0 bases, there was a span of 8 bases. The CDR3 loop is CASSQGTSSTDTQYF. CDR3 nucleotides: TGCGCCAGCAGCCAAGGTACTTCTAGCACAGATACGCAGTATTTT.

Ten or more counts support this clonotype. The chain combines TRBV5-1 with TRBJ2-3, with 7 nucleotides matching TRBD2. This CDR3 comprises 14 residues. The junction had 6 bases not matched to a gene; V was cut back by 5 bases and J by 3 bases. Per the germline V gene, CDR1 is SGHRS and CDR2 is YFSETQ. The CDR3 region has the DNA TGCGCCAGCAGTGGGGAGGGGATGACAGATACGCAGTATTTT. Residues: CASSGEGMTDTQYF.

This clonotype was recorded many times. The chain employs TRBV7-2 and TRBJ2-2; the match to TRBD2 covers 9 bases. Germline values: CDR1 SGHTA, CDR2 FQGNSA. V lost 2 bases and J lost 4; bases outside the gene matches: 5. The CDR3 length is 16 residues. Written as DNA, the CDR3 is TGTGCCAGCAGCTTATTGCGGGGGGGGCCCACCGGGGAGCTGTTTTTT. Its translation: CASSLLRGGPTGELFF.

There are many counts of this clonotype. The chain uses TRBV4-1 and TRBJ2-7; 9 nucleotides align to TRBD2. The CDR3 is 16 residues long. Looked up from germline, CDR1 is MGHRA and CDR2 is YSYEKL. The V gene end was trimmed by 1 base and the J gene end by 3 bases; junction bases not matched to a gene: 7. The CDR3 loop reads CASSQVPAGGNYEQYF. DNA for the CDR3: TGCGCCAGCAGCCAAGTCCCAGCGGGGGGAAACTACGAGCAGTACTTC.